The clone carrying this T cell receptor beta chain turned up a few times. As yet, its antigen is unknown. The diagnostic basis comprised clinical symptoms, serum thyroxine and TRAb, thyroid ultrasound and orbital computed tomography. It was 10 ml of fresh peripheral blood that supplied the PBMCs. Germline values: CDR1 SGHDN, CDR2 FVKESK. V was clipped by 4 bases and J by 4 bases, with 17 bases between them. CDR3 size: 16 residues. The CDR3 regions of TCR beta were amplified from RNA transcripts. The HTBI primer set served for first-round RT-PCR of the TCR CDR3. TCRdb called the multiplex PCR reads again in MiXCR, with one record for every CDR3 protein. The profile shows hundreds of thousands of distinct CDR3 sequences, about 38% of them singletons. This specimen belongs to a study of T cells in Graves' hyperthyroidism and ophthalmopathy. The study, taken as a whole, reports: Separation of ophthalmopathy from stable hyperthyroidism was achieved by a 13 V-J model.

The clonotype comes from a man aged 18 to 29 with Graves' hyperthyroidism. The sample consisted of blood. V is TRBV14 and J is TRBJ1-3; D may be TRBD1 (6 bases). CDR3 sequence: CASSRKNRARGNTIYF. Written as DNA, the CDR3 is TGTGCCAGCAGCCGAAAGAACAGGGCACGGGGAAACACCATATATTTT.